In this sample, the clone carrying this T cell receptor beta chain turned up a few times. These data belong to a study of T cell changes during pregnancy in multiple sclerosis. This CDR3 is 16 amino acids long. After removal of 4 bases from V and 0 bases from J, the junction contained 11 bases not matched to a gene. Per germline, CDR1 GTSNPN and CDR2 SVGIG (reference sequence). Method: immunoSEQ multiplex PCR; TCRdb's copy keeps in-frame clones and lacks some. Here the sample spans tens of thousands of clones, 93% being singletons. The origin of this receptor is a female donor with multiple sclerosis, enrolled in a pregnancy study. The genes are TRBV30 and TRBJ1-1, with 7 positions matching TRBD1. Sequenced material: peripheral blood, taken in the second trimester of pregnancy. The CDR3 DNA sequence: TGTGCCTGGACCAATTTGGGACAGCGCTTGAACACTGAAGCTTTCTTT. It specifies CAWTNLGQRLNTEAFF. Drawing the rest from reference TRBV30 and TRBJ1-1, the complete variable domain is SQTIHQWPATLVQPVGSPLSLECTVEGTSNPNLYWYRQAAGRGLQLLFYSVGIGQISSEVPQNLSASRPQDRQFILSSKKLLLSDSGFYLCAWTNLGQRLNTEAFFGQGTRLTVV.